Below are 17 T cell receptor beta chains sequenced from a single sample in a study of T cells in Graves' hyperthyroidism and ophthalmopathy. The TCR beta CDR3 regions underwent amplification using RNA transcripts as the source. During a first-round RT-PCR of the TCR CDR3, the HTBI primer set was used. Each CDR3 protein is one row after TCRdb ran MiXCR on the multiplex PCR reads. This table has some 510,000 distinct CDR3 sequences, less than 25% appearing once. Specimen: blood. Receptors were obtained from a man between 18 and 35 years old with Graves' hyperthyroidism.

The rearrangement uses TRBV13 and TRBJ2-7, with 10 bases lining up with TRBD2. The CDR3 extends over 16 amino acids. Germline V gives CDR1 PRHDT, CDR2 FYEKMQ (reference sequence). With 0 bases clipped from V and 1 base from J, the junction kept 3 bases outside the gene matches. For the CDR3, the DNA is TGTGCCAGCAGCTTAGGTCTAGCGGGAGTGTCCTACGAGCAGTACTTC. This translates into CASSLGLAGVSYEQYF.

This clonotype was seen ten or more times. The chain uses TRBV2 and TRBJ2-5, with D maybe TRBD2 (6 bases). The CDR3 has 12 residues. CDR1 is SNHLY, CDR2 FYNNEI, per germline. The V end was cut by 7 bases, the J end by 3 bases, with 9 bases between. CDR3 bases: TGTGCCAGCACCGGGACTGAAGAGACCCAGTACTTC. It translates to CASTGTEETQYF.

This clonotype was seen repeatedly, ten times or more. The genes are TRBV24-1 and TRBJ1-2, with D unresolved. The CDR3 runs to 13 residues. The germline CDR1 and CDR2 sequences are KGHDR and SFDVKD. The V end was cut by 3 bases, the J end by 0 bases, with 4 bases between. The CDR3 loop reads CATSDRANYGYTF. Written as DNA, the CDR3 is TGTGCCACCAGTGATAGAGCTAACTATGGCTACACCTTC.

This clonotype has ten or more counts. The chain uses TRBV30 and TRBJ1-3; D uncertain. The CDR3 totals 13 residues. Trimming cost V 4 bases and J 0 bases, with 7 bases left between them. From germline, CDR1 is GTSNPN and CDR2 SVGIG (reference sequence). The CDR3 region is CAWNLISGNTIYF. The CDR3 DNA reads TGTGCCTGGAATTTAATCTCTGGAAACACCATATATTTT.

This clonotype was counted between two and nine times. This rearrangement joins TRBV7-3 to TRBJ2-2; TRBD2 might be the D (7 bases). Germline V gene lookup returns CDR1 SGHTA and CDR2 FQGTGA. The CDR3 extends over 18 amino acids. Trimming removed 5 bases at V and 0 bases at J, with 19 bases between. The CDR3 loop reads CASSPTGGAISNTGELFF. CDR3 DNA sequence: TGTGCCAGCAGCCCCACTGGGGGGGCAATCTCGAACACCGGGGAGCTGTTTTTT.

This clonotype occurred once. J is TRBJ1-6 and V is TRBV5-1, with 8 bases that match TRBD1. The CDR3 length is 15 residues. Trimming cost V 4 bases and J 7 bases; bases outside gene matches: 7. Germline loops: CDR1 SGHRS, CDR2 YFSETQ. CDR3: CASSKGQVGNSPLHF. The DNA of the CDR3 is TGCGCCAGCAGCAAGGGACAGGTTGGGAATTCACCCCTCCACTTT.

Ten or more counts support this clonotype. J is TRBJ1-3 and V is TRBV12-3 or TRBV12-4, with D unclear. Deletions cut 3 bases from V and 0 bases from J, with 9 bases between. The CDR3 spans 15 residues. The CDR3: CASSFRVPSGNTIYF. In nucleotides, the CDR3 is TGTGCCAGCAGTTTTCGGGTCCCCTCTGGAAACACCATATATTTT.

At least ten counts were recorded for this clonotype. The chain recombines TRBV13 with TRBJ2-7; TRBD1 matches at 7 bases. Losses at the gene ends were 5 bases for V and 2 bases for J; bases not matched to a gene: 6. The length of the CDR3 is 14 residues. The V gene's germline CDR1 is PRHDT and CDR2 FYEKMQ (reference sequence). CDR3 sequence: CASSPRQGPYEQYF. CDR3 nucleotide sequence: TGTGCCAGCAGCCCCCGACAGGGACCCTACGAGCAGTACTTC.

This clonotype was observed many times. The rearrangement uses TRBV6-1 and TRBJ1-1, with D possibly TRBD1 on 6 matching bases. The CDR3 runs to 13 residues. V shed 4 bases and J shed 6 bases, with 12 bases lying between them. CDR1 is MNHNS and CDR2 is SASEGT in the germline V gene. The chain's CDR3 is CASSAKGGAEAFF. CDR3 nucleotides: TGTGCCAGCAGTGCGAAGGGGGGGGCTGAAGCTTTCTTT.

Only a few counts were recorded for this clonotype. V is TRBV13 and J is TRBJ2-7, with D possibly TRBD2 on 5 matching bases. The germline gives CDR1 PRHDT, CDR2 FYEKMQ (reference sequence). The CDR3 totals 13 residues. V lost 7 bases to trimming and J lost 1 base, with 11 bases between them. The CDR3 DNA is TGTGCCAGCAAGCGGTTCGAATCCTACGAGCAGTACTTC. Translating gives CASKRFESYEQYF.

This clonotype was counted at least ten times. This CDR3 reads CASSLIQELNTEAFF. The CDR3 DNA reads as TGTGCCAGCAGTCTTATACAGGAATTGAACACTGAAGCTTTCTTT. The chain carries TRBV28 and TRBJ1-1, with a weak D call TRBD1 (5 bases). The length of the CDR3 is 15 residues. Germline loops: CDR1 MDHEN, CDR2 SYDVKM. V was cut by 5 bases and J by 0 bases, with 13 bases left in between.

The rearrangement links TRBV6-1 to TRBJ1-1; D is ambiguous. Germline loops: CDR1 MNHNS, CDR2 SASEGT. V was trimmed by 2 bases and J by 5 bases, leaving 9 bases between them. This CDR3 contains 13 residues. In DNA, the CDR3 is TGTGCCAGCAGTGAATTTGTGGGTACTGAAGCTTTCTTT. Translation: CASSEFVGTEAFF.

Of note for this clonotype: At one end, the junction sequence differs from germline, possibly due to a read error. V gene TRBV5-1 combines with J gene TRBJ1-3; D remains unclear. The germline CDR1 and CDR2 sequences are SGHRS and YFSETQ. The CDR3 has 13 amino acids. The CDR3 DNA follows: TGCGCCAGCAGCTTGGACGCGGGAAACGCCATATATTTT. Its translation is CASSLDAGNAIYF.

This clonotype was seen repeatedly, ten times or more. This chain uses TRBV30 with TRBJ1-1; a weak D match, TRBD1 (6 bases). Trimming shortened V by 0 bases and J by 11 bases, and 19 bases separated the two germline ends. The CDR3 runs to 14 residues. Germline CDR1 GTSNPN, CDR2 SVGIG (reference sequence). The CDR3 is CAWSVLEGSTGAFF. CDR3 nucleotide sequence: TGTGCCTGGAGTGTACTGGAGGGCTCCACAGGGGCTTTCTTT.

A note on this clonotype: Compared with germline, one end of the junction differs, possibly owing to a read error. The V and J genes are TRBV6-1 and TRBJ1-1; TRBD1 is a possible D gene (5 bases). This CDR3 is 15 amino acids long. Germline values: CDR1 MNHNS, CDR2 SASEGT. CDR3 nucleotides: TGTGCCAGCATAAAAGGGCAGGGTGTGAACACTGAAGCTTGCTTT. It specifies CASIKGQGVNTEACF.

The table lists this clonotype with a few counts. The chain uses TRBV30 and TRBJ1-6; D gene uncertain. The V end was cut by 1 base, the J end by 14 bases, with 15 bases between. The CDR3 is made up of 13 amino acids. Germline CDR1 is GTSNPN and CDR2 is SVGIG (reference sequence). The CDR3 loop is CAWSGSERWTLHF. The CDR3 coding sequence is TGTGCCTGGAGTGGGTCAGAAAGATGGACCCTCCACTTT.

The chain recombines TRBV19 with TRBJ1-2; D is undetermined. Trimming left V 0 bases short and J 8 bases short, with 13 bases between. The CDR3 loop spans 14 amino acids. Germline V gives CDR1 LNHDA, CDR2 SQIVND (reference sequence). CDR3 amino acids: CASSIESPSAGYTF. The DNA of the CDR3 is TGTGCCAGTAGTATAGAATCCCCTTCCGCAGGCTACACCTTC.